This TCR beta chain was sequenced for a study of spatial heterogeneity in lung cancer. Germline V lookup: CDR1 SGHVS, CDR2 FNYEAQ. The V and J ends lost 1 base and 3 bases, in that order; junction bases with no gene match: 3. The CDR3 sequence is 16 residues long. Study observations and caveats: Tumor mutation count correlated with how many alpha and beta TCRs expanded intratumorally.

TCRdb reprocessed the 5' RACE reads via MiXCR and lists one record per CDR3 protein. The data hold some 9,800 distinct CDR3 sequences, with around 6% observed a single time. The sample's time point: sample taken at primary tumor resection. Unsorted whole RNA samples from tumor, nontumor lung or frozen PBMC were sequenced. This clonotype was found many times. Its antigen is unidentified. This TCR derives from a male donor with early-stage non-small cell lung cancer. The chain couples TRBV7-6 to TRBJ2-3, with 11 bases identical to TRBD2. This specimen consisted of lung tumor tissue, obtained at surgery. The CDR3 region has the DNA TGTGCCAGCAGCTTAGGGGGACTAGCGGCGACAGATACGCAGTATTTT. Amino acids: CASSLGGLAATDTQYF. Filled out from reference TRBV7-6 and TRBJ2-3, the complete variable domain reads GAGVSQSPRYKVTKRGQDVALRCDPISGHVSLYWYRQALGQGPEFLTYFNYEAQQDKSGLPNDRFSAERPEGSISTLTIQRTEQRDSAMYRCASSLGGLAATDTQYFGPGTRLTVL.